This entry lists 18 T cell receptor beta chains sequenced from one sample in a study of blood T cell repertoires in COVID-19. Method: immunoSEQ multiplex PCR; TCRdb's copy keeps in-frame clones and lacks some. This repertoire shows roughly 140,000 clones, roughly 85% found once; its top ten account for more than 7.5%. Sequenced: peripheral blood. Receptors were obtained from a woman in her fifties or sixties with COVID-19, enrolled during active disease.

V usage is TRBV7-9 and J usage is TRBJ1-3; D gene uncertain. Germline V CDR1 and CDR2: SEHNR, FQNEAQ (reference sequence). V was shortened by 5 bases and J by 4 bases, with 6 bases between the two germline ends. The length of the CDR3 is 12 residues. The CDR3 is CASSAQGNTIYF. The CDR3 DNA follows: TGTGCCAGCAGCGCACAGGGAAACACCATATATTTT.

The chain links TRBV18 to TRBJ1-1, with D possibly being TRBD1 (5 bases). V lost 0 bases and J 4 bases, leaving 21 bases between the germline ends. Germline values: CDR1 KGHSH, CDR2 LQKENI. The CDR3 consists of 18 residues. In nucleotides, the CDR3 is TGTGCCAGCTCACCACCCTCGCGGAACCCCCTGGGGGGCACTGAAGCTTTCTTT. It specifies CASSPPSRNPLGGTEAFF.

The chain combines TRBV6-5 with TRBJ1-6; 7 bases map to TRBD1. This CDR3 has 15 residues. The germline gives CDR1 MNHEY, CDR2 SVGAGI. V gave up 6 bases and J gave up 5 bases; unmatched junction bases: 7. The CDR3 bases are TGTGCCAGCAGGGCCCCCGGGACAGATAATTCACCCCTCCACTTT. Amino acids: CASRAPGTDNSPLHF.

This clone appeared many times. The V gene is TRBV5-1, the J gene TRBJ2-1, with 9 positions matching TRBD2. V was pared by 1 base and J by 8 bases, with 7 bases of the junction left unmatched. This CDR3 is built from 15 residues. CDR1 is SGHRS and CDR2 is YFSETQ in the germline V gene. CDR3 sequence (DNA): TGCGCCAGCAGCTTGACAGCGGGAGGAGGGTATGAGCAGTTCTTC. Translating it yields CASSLTAGGGYEQFF.

The chain carries TRBV5-1 and TRBJ1-3; D is unclear. Trimming stripped 0 bases from V and 4 bases from J, with 8 bases between. Germline V gene sequence: CDR1 SGHRS, CDR2 YFSETQ. The CDR3 totals 14 residues. The DNA for the CDR3 is TGCGCCAGCAGCTTGGTGTCCCTCGGAAACACCATATATTTT. It specifies CASSLVSLGNTIYF.

Comment on this clone: The same CDR3 also results from other DNA sequences found in this sample. The gene calls are TRBV7-3 and TRBJ1-1; the D is unclear. The V end was cut by 6 bases, the J end by 4 bases, with 12 bases between. The CDR3 extends over 13 amino acids. The germline gives CDR1 SGHTA, CDR2 FQGTGA. CDR3 loop: CASSSARGTEAFF. The CDR3 nucleotides are TGTGCCAGCAGTAGCGCCAGAGGCACTGAAGCTTTCTTT.

This chain uses TRBV5-4 with TRBJ2-7; 9 bases are a match to TRBD1. Germline V CDR1 and CDR2: SGHNT, YYREEE (reference sequence). With V trimmed by 1 base and J by 0 bases, 2 bases remained unmatched. This CDR3 region has 15 residues. CDR3 DNA: TGTGCCAGCAGCTTGACAGGGGGCCCCTCCTACGAGCAGTACTTC. Protein product: CASSLTGGPSYEQYF.

This clone has only one observation. This rearrangement joins TRBV19 to TRBJ1-6; weak D call: TRBD1 (5 bases). The CDR3 sequence is 14 residues long. V was trimmed by 7 bases and J by 5 bases, leaving 12 bases between them. The germline CDR1 and CDR2 sequences are LNHDA and SQIVND (reference sequence). DNA for the CDR3: TGTGCCAGTAAAGCGGGGCAGAATAATTCACCCCTCCACTTT. Translated, it gives CASKAGQNNSPLHF.

The chain has TRBV5-6 and TRBJ1-1; weak D call: TRBD1 (6 bases). This CDR3 is built from 13 residues. The germline CDR1 and CDR2 sequences are SGHDT and YYEEEE. The germline V and J ends were trimmed by 3 bases and 0 bases, with 6 bases remaining between them. CDR3 sequence reads: CASSYRVNTEAFF. The DNA for the CDR3 is TGTGCCAGCAGCTACAGGGTGAACACTGAAGCTTTCTTT.

The chain combines TRBV11-1 with TRBJ2-5, with 7 nucleotides matching TRBD1. J gave up 7 bases and V 5 bases, and 10 bases lay outside the gene matches. Germline V gene lookup returns CDR1 SGHAT and CDR2 FQDESV (reference sequence). The CDR3 has 14 amino acids. CDR3 loop: CASSPQQGTVTQYF. The CDR3 DNA reads as TGTGCCAGCAGCCCCCAACAGGGGACGGTGACCCAGTACTTC.

This chain joins TRBV5-6 and TRBJ1-2, with no clear D. Germline CDR1 and CDR2: SGHDT and YYEEEE. CDR3 length: 17 amino acids. Trimming pared 0 bases from V and 0 bases from J, leaving 15 bases between. CDR3 DNA sequence: TGTGCCAGCAGCTTGGGAGAAGGTCGACTCGCTAACTATGGCTACACCTTC. Amino acids: CASSLGEGRLANYGYTF.

This clone was recorded many times. This chain links TRBV6-2 or TRBV6-3 with TRBJ2-2; the match to TRBD1 covers 7 bases. The germline V gene encodes CDR1 MNHEY and CDR2 SVGEGT. With V trimmed by 6 bases and J by 3 bases, 13 bases remained unmatched. CDR3 size: 17 residues. This chain's CDR3 is CASSPIASGGDTGELFF. For the CDR3, the DNA is TGTGCCAGCAGCCCTATCGCATCAGGGGGAGACACCGGGGAGCTGTTTTTT.

This clone was detected a few times. This sequence joins TRBV27 and TRBJ2-7, with D maybe TRBD2 (5 bases). V gave up 1 base and J gave up 7 bases, with 11 bases separating them. There are 13 residues in the CDR3. From germline, CDR1 is MNHEY and CDR2 SMNVEV (reference sequence). The CDR3 DNA reads TGTGCCAGCAGTTTATATGACACGGGGGAGCAGTACTTC. Translated: CASSLYDTGEQYF.

The gene calls are TRBV30 and TRBJ2-4, with 8 nucleotides matching TRBD1. CDR3 length equals 13 residues. V shed 5 bases and J 10 bases; nucleotides not matched to a gene: 10. Per germline, CDR1 GTSNPN and CDR2 SVGIG (reference sequence). The CDR3 nucleotides read TGTGCCTGGGGTGCCGGGACAGGCGGGATTCAGTACTTC. Its translation is CAWGAGTGGIQYF.

The rearrangement joins TRBV3-1 (or the pseudogene TRBV3-2) to TRBJ1-3, with D possibly TRBD1 on 5 matching bases. Looked up from germline, CDR1 is LGHDT and CDR2 is YNNKEL (reference sequence). The germline V and J ends were trimmed by 3 bases and 0 bases, with 9 bases remaining between them. The CDR3 is 15 amino acids. The CDR3 protein is CASSQRGSSGNTIYF. CDR3 in DNA: TGTGCCAGCAGCCAGCGGGGCAGCTCTGGAAACACCATATATTTT.

The chain links TRBV7-8 to TRBJ2-5, with a tentative D call TRBD1 (5 bases). V lost 10 bases to trimming and J lost 3 bases, with 15 bases between them. The V gene's germline CDR1 is SGHVS and CDR2 FQNEAQ. The CDR3 runs 13 residues. CDR3 nucleotide sequence: TGTGCCACCACCATGGGCAGGGAAGAGACCCAGTACTTC. Its protein is CATTMGREETQYF.

The CDR3 DNA is TGTGCCAGCAGTGAGATCGTAGCTAACTATGGCTACACCTTC. This encodes CASSEIVANYGYTF. This sequence joins TRBV2 and TRBJ1-2; D gene uncertain. The V end lost 3 bases, the J end lost 0 bases, and 8 bases lay between the germline ends. Germline CDR1 SNHLY, CDR2 FYNNEI. CDR3 length: 14 residues.

This chain joins TRBV5-1 and TRBJ2-1, with D maybe TRBD1 (5 bases). Germline V gives CDR1 SGHRS, CDR2 YFSETQ. V was clipped by 0 bases and J by 8 bases, with 6 bases between them. CDR3 size: 12 residues. The CDR3 is CASSLVGDEQFF. In nucleotides, the CDR3 is TGCGCCAGCAGCTTGGTAGGGGATGAGCAGTTCTTC.